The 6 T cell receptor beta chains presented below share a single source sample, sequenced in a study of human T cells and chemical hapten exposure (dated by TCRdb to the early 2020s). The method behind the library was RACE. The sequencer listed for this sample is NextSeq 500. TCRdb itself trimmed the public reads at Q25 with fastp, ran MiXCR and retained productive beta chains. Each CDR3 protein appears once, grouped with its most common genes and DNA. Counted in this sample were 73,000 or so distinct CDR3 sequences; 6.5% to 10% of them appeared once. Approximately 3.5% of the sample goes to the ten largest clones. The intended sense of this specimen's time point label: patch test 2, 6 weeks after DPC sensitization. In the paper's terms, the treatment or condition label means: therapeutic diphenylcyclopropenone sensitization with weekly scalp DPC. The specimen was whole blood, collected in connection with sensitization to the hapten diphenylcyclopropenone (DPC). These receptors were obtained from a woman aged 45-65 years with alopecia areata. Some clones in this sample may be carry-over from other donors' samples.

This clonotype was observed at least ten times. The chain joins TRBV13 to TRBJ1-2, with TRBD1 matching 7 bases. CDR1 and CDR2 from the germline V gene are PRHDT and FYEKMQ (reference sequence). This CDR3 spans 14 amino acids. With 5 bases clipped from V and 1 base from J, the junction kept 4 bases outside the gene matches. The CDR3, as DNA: TGTGCCAGCAGCCAAGGGACAGTTAACTATGGCTACACCTTC. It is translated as CASSQGTVNYGYTF. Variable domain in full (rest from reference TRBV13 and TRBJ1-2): AAGVIQSPRHLIKEKRETATLKCYPIPRHDTVYWYQQGPGQDPQFLISFYEKMQSDKGSIPDRFSAQQFSDYHSELNMSSLELGDSALYFCASSQGTVNYGYTFGSGTRLTVV.

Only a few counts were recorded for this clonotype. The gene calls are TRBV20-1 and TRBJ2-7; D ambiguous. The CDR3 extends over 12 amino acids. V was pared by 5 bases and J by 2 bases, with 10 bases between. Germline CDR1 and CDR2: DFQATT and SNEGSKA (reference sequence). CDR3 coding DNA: TGCAGTGCTCAGTTCGGAGCCTACGAGCAGTACTTC. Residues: CSAQFGAYEQYF.

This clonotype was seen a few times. The CDR3 reads CASSQPGQVFMNTEAFF. For the CDR3, the DNA is TGTGCCAGCAGCCAGCCGGGACAGGTGTTCATGAACACTGAAGCTTTCTTT. The chain recombines TRBV14 with TRBJ1-1; 8 nucleotides line up with TRBD1. J gave up 0 bases and V 3 bases, and 9 bases lay outside the gene matches. The CDR3 is 17 amino acids. Germline V gene lookup returns CDR1 SGHDN and CDR2 FVKESK.

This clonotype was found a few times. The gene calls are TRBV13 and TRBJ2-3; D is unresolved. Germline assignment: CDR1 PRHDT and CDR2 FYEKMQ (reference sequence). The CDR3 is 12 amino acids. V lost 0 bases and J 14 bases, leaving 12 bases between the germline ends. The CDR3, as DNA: TGTGCCAGCAGCTTAGGGACCCTCAACCGGTATTTT. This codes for CASSLGTLNRYF. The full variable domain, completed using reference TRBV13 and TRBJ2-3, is AAGVIQSPRHLIKEKRETATLKCYPIPRHDTVYWYQQGPGQDPQFLISFYEKMQSDKGSIPDRFSAQQFSDYHSELNMSSLELGDSALYFCASSLGTLNRYFGPGTRLTVL.

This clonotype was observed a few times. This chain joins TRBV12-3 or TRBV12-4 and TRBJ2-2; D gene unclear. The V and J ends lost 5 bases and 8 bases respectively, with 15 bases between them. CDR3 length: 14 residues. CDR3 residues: CASSQHGPPGELFF. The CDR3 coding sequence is TGTGCCAGCAGTCAACATGGGCCTCCGGGGGAGCTGTTTTTT.

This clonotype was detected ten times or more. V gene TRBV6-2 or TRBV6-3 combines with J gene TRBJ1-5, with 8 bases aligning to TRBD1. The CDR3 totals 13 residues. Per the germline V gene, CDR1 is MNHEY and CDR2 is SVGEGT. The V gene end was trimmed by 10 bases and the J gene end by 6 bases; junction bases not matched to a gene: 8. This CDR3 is CATLTGAGQPQHF. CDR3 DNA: TGTGCCACCCTGACAGGGGCGGGTCAGCCCCAGCATTTT.